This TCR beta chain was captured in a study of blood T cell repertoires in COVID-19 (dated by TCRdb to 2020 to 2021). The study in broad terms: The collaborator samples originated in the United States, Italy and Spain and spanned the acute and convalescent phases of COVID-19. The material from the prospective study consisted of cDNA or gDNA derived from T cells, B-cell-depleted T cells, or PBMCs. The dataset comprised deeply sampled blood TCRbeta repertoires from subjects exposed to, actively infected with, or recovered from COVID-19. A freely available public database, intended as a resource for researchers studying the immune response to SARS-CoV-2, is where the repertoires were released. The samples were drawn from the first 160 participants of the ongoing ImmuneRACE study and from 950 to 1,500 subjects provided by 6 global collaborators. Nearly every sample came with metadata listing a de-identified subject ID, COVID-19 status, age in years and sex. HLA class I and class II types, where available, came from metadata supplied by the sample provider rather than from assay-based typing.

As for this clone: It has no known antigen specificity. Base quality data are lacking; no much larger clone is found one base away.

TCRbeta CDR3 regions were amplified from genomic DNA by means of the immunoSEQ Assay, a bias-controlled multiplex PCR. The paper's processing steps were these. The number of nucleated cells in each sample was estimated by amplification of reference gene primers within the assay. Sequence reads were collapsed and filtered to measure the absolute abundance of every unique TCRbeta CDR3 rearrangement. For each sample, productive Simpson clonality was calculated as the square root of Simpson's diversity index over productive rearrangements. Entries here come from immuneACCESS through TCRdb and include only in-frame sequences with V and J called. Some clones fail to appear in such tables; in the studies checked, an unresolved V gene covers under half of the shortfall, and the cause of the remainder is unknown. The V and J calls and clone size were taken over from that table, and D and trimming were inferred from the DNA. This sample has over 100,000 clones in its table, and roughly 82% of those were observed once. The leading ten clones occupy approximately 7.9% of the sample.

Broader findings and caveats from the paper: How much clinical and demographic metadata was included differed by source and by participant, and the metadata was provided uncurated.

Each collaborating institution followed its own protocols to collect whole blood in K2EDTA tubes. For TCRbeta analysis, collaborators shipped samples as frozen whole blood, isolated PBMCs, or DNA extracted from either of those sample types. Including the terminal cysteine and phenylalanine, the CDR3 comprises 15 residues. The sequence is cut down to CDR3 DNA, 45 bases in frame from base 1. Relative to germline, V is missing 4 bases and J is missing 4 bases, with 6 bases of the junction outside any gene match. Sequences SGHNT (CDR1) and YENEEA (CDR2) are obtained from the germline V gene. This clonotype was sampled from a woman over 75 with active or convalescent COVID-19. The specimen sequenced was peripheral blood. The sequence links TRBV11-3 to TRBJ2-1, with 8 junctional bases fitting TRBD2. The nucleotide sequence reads TGTGCCAGCAGCTATTCTAGCGGGCCGTACAATGAGCAGTTCTTC. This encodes CASSYSSGPYNEQFF.